This T cell receptor (beta chain) emerged from a study of beta chain features in type 1 diabetes. The table lists this clone with a few counts. No antigen is known for it. Study-wide findings and caveats: Within each of all four CD4+ subsets, Type 1 diabetes patients had TCRB CDR3s that were moderately but significantly shorter.

cDNA synthesis used the whole RNA isolate, giving expressed TCRB sequences. This table comes from immunoSEQ multiplex PCR, and its TCRdb copy is limited to in-frame clones, with some not included. The sample has hundreds of thousands of clones; 15% are singletons. Each sorted population was over 98% pure. Sequencing input: naive CD4+ T cells from blood. This TCR was recovered from a man aged 18 to 30 with type 1 diabetes.

CDR3 region: CASSLEGGTGVGEQFF. CDR3 nucleotides: TGTGCCAGCAGTTTAGAGGGAGGGACAGGGGTCGGTGAGCAGTTCTTC. The chain joins TRBV28 to TRBJ2-1; TRBD1 aligns across 10 bases. The V segment lost 2 bases and the J segment 9 bases; nucleotides outside the gene matches: 10. Germline loops: CDR1 MDHEN, CDR2 SYDVKM. The CDR3 totals 16 residues. Complete variable domain (other parts from reference TRBV28 and TRBJ2-1): DVKVTQSSRYLVKRTGEKVFLECVQDMDHENMFWYRQDPGLGLRLIYFSYDVKMKEKGDIPEGYSVSREKKERFSLILESASTNQTSMYLCASSLEGGTGVGEQFFGPGTRLTVL.